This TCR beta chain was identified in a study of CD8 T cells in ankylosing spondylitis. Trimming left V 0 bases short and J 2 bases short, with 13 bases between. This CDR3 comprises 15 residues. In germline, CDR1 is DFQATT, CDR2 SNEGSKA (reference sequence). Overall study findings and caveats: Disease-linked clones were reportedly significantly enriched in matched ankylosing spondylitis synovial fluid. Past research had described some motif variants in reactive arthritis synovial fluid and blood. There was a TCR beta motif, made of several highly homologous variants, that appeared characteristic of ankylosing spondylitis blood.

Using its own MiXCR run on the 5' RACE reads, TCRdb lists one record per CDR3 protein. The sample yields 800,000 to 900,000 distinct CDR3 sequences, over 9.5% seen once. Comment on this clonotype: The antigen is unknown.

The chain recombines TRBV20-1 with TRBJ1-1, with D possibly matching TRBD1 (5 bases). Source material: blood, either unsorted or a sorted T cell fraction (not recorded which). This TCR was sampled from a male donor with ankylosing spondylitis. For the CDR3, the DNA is TGCAGTGCTAGAGATGGGGGTCGGCAAAACACTGAAGCTTTCTTT. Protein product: CSARDGGRQNTEAFF.